This T cell receptor beta chain was recovered during a study of T cell repertoires in cytomegalovirus infection. Points from the study as a whole: Predominance within the ex vivo response was attributable to HLA-C-restricted CMV-specific TCR beta clonotypes. Based on cumulative public TCR beta family frequency, carriers of CMV plus the relevant HLA were identified.

On this clonotype: The target antigen is unknown. A much larger clone lies a single base off, so this may be a read error.

TCRdb re-called the reads with MiXCR, one entry per CDR3 protein. Of 630,000 or so distinct CDR3 sequences listed, approximately 24% are singletons. The TCR sequence derives from a human donor in good health (CMV status not recorded). Some clones in this sample may be carry-over from other donors' samples. The sequenced material came from CD8+ T cells from PBMCs.

CDR3 sequence (DNA): TGTGCCAACGACAGGGGCTCCGAGCAGTACTTC. Amino acid sequence: CANDRGSEQYF. The chain uses TRBV2 and TRBJ2-7, with 8 bases lining up with TRBD1. The CDR3 extends over 11 amino acids. Germline V gives CDR1 SNHLY, CDR2 FYNNEI. After removal of 10 bases from V and 6 bases from J, the junction contained 5 bases not matched to a gene.